This T cell receptor beta chain was sequenced for a study of identical twins. TCRdb called the 5' RACE reads again in MiXCR, with one record for every CDR3 protein. The repertoire has fewer than 650,000 distinct CDR3 sequences, just over 7% of them found once; the top ten carry roughly 1.5%. The study's findings and limits: With abundant cord blood beta clonotypes, insertions were fewer; memory repertoires showed no such pattern. Out-of-frame TCR alpha sharing in monozygotic twins exceeded recombination model predictions. Without tracking the same donors, conclusions rested on cross-sectional statistical analysis. Excess low generation probability was seen in twin-shared out-of-frame alpha sequences.

This clonotype was counted ten times or more. Its antigen is unknown. CDR1 and CDR2 (germline): SNHLY, FYNNEI. Trimming removed 4 bases from V and 5 bases from J; junction bases left unmatched: 8. The CDR3 length is 14 residues. The same specimen was also included in a second study, on yellow fever vaccine responses in identical twins.

The source of this sequence is a woman between 18 and 29 years old in good health. Material: PBMCs. This chain links TRBV2 with TRBJ2-7; TRBD1 matches at 7 bases. The CDR3 coding sequence is TGTGCCAGCAGTGCTAGACAGGGTTGGGACGAGCAGTACGTC. It specifies CASSARQGWDEQYV.